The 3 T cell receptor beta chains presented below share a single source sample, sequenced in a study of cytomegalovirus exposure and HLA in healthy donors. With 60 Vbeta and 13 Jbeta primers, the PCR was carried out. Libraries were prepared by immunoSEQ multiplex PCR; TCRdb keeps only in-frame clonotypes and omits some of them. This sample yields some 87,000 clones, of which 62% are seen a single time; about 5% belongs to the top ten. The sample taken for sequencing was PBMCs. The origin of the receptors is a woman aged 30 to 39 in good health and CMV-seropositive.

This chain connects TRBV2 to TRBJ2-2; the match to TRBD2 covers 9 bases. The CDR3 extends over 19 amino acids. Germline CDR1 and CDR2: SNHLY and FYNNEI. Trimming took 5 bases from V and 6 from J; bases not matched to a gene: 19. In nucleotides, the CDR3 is TGTGCCAGCAGTCCAATGGGGGCTAGCGGGGTCATGGTATCCGGGGAGCTGTTTTTT. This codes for CASSPMGASGVMVSGELFF.

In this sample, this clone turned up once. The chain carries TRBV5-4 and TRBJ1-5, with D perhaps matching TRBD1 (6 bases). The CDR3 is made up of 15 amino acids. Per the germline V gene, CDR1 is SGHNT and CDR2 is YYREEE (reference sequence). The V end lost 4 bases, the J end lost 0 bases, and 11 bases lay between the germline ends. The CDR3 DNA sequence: TGTGCCAGCAGCCTAGGGGGGGATAGCAATCAGCCCCAGCATTTT. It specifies CASSLGGDSNQPQHF.

The CDR3 is CASRFDRNTEAFF. As DNA, the CDR3 is TGTGCCAGCAGGTTCGACAGGAACACTGAAGCTTTCTTT. This chain connects TRBV7-8 to TRBJ1-1, with TRBD1 as a possible D gene (5 bases). This CDR3 is 13 amino acids long. V shed 6 bases and J shed 1 base, with 9 bases lying between them. Germline CDR1 reads SGHVS; CDR2 reads FQNEAQ.